These 18 T cell receptor beta chains originate from one sample sequenced in a study of blood T cell repertoires in COVID-19. The protocol was immunoSEQ multiplex PCR, while the TCRdb copy is restricted to in-frame clones and leaves out a portion. The sample consists of about 190,000 clones, about 80% of them appearing once. The source material was peripheral blood. Receptors were obtained from a man aged 55 to 69 with acute or convalescent COVID-19.

The chain couples TRBV30 to TRBJ1-1; D remains ambiguous. There are 12 residues in the CDR3. Germline V gene lookup returns CDR1 GTSNPN and CDR2 SVGIG (reference sequence). Trimming took off 3 bases at V and 1 base at J, with 6 bases between the two ends. CDR3 region: CAWSRRNTEAFF. CDR3 coding DNA: TGTGCCTGGAGCCGGAGGAACACTGAAGCTTTCTTT.

The chain couples TRBV11-1 to TRBJ2-2, with a tentative D call TRBD2 (6 bases). Trimming removed 4 bases at V and 3 bases at J, with 15 bases between. Germline V gene lookup returns CDR1 SGHAT and CDR2 FQDESV (reference sequence). The CDR3 covers 16 residues. In DNA, the CDR3 is TGTGCCAGCAGCTCCGAACCGGGAGCCCACACCGGGGAGCTGTTTTTT. The encoded protein is CASSSEPGAHTGELFF. Full variable domain (remainder filled in from reference TRBV11-1 and TRBJ2-2): EAEVAQSPRYKITEKSQAVAFWCDPISGHATLYWYRQILGQGPELLVQFQDESVVDDSQLPKDRFSAERLKGVDSTLKIQPAELGDSAMYLCASSSEPGAHTGELFFGEGSRLTVL.

The chain combines TRBV3-1 (or the pseudogene TRBV3-2) with TRBJ2-4, with 14 bases aligning to TRBD2. V dropped 2 bases and J dropped 6; count of bases not matched to a gene: 6. The germline CDR1 and CDR2 sequences are LGHDT and YNNKEL (reference sequence). The CDR3 is 17 amino acids. CDR3: CASSQRTSGGIGNIQYF. The CDR3 DNA reads as TGTGCCAGCAGCCAACGGACTAGCGGGGGGATAGGAAACATTCAGTACTTC.

The genes are TRBV24-1 and TRBJ2-7; TRBD1 aligns across 12 bases. Germline V gene data show CDR1 as KGHDR and CDR2 as SFDVKD. The CDR3 spans 15 residues. Trimming at V came to 2 bases and at J to 5 bases, leaving 3 bases not matched to a gene. Here the CDR3 DNA reads TGTGCCACCAGTGATTGGGGGACAGGGGGCAACGAGCAGTACTTC. It specifies CATSDWGTGGNEQYF.

This clone was counted once. This sequence joins TRBV19 and TRBJ2-7, with a weak D call TRBD1 (5 bases). The CDR3 consists of 14 residues. Germline V gene lookup returns CDR1 LNHDA and CDR2 SQIVND (reference sequence). V was clipped by 11 bases and J by 1 base, with 18 bases between them. Here the CDR3 reads CAGHLTSQSYEQYF. Written as DNA, the CDR3 is TGTGCCGGACATTTGACAAGTCAGTCCTACGAGCAGTACTTC.

The V gene is TRBV6-2 or TRBV6-3, the J gene TRBJ2-3; tentatively, D is TRBD2 (5 bases). V lost 0 bases and J lost 3, with 16 bases in between. Germline V gene data show CDR1 as MNHEY and CDR2 as SVGEGT. The CDR3 sequence is 17 residues long. As DNA, the CDR3 is TGTGCCAGCAGTTACTCGAAAGGTGCCGGGGTGACAGATACGCAGTATTTT. Residues: CASSYSKGAGVTDTQYF.

The chain joins TRBV29-1 to TRBJ1-2; tentatively, D is TRBD1 (5 bases). The V end was cut by 7 bases, the J end by 2 bases, with 8 bases between. Germline V gene data show CDR1 as SQVTM and CDR2 as ANQGSEA. The CDR3 contains 11 residues. The CDR3 sequence: CSATENYGYTF. CDR3 coding DNA: TGCAGCGCGACAGAGAACTATGGCTACACCTTC. Supplemented by reference TRBV29-1 and TRBJ1-2, the full variable domain reads SAVISQKPSRDICQRGTSLTIQCQVDSQVTMMFWYRQQPGQSLTLIATANQGSEATYESGFVIDKFPISRPNLTFSTLTVSNMSPEDSSIYLCSATENYGYTFGSGTRLTVV.

This chain connects TRBV9 to TRBJ2-7, with D tentatively TRBD1 (6 bases). CDR3 length equals 21 residues. The V gene's germline CDR1 is SGDLS and CDR2 YYNGEE. Trimming took off 4 bases at V and 5 bases at J, with 37 bases between the two ends. CDR3 residues: CASSRTTPTGGIGEGADEQYF. Here the CDR3 DNA reads TGTGCCAGCAGCCGCACGACACCGACAGGAGGAATCGGCGAGGGCGCCGACGAGCAGTACTTC.

This clone was counted only a few times. This sequence joins TRBV6-5 and TRBJ1-1; maybe TRBD1 (5 bases). Trimming cost V 11 bases and J 0 bases, with 13 bases left between them. The CDR3 has 13 amino acids. Germline CDR1 MNHEY, CDR2 SVGAGI. CDR3 coding DNA: TGTGCCGGGCGAGGAGGGGTGAACACTGAAGCTTTCTTT. It encodes CAGRGGVNTEAFF.

The chain couples TRBV29-1 to TRBJ2-3; 7 bases agree with TRBD2. The CDR3 loop spans 16 amino acids. In germline, CDR1 is SQVTM, CDR2 ANQGSEA. The junction had 11 bases not matched to a gene; V was cut back by 2 bases and J by 3 bases. CDR3 coding DNA: TGCAGCGTTGAATATGGAACGGCGGGAGTTACAGATACGCAGTATTTT. It specifies CSVEYGTAGVTDTQYF.

The chain employs TRBV18 and TRBJ1-1; perhaps TRBD1 as D (5 bases). Germline loops: CDR1 KGHSH, CDR2 LQKENI. There are 14 residues in the CDR3. The germline V and J ends were trimmed by 3 bases and 8 bases, with 16 bases remaining between them. The CDR3 sequence: CASSPPQARVEAFF. The CDR3 DNA follows: TGTGCCAGCTCACCTCCACAAGCCAGGGTCGAAGCTTTCTTT.

The V and J genes are TRBV4-1 and TRBJ2-1; D is perhaps TRBD2 (6 bases). CDR1 is MGHRA and CDR2 is YSYEKL in the germline V gene. Trimming removed 1 base at V and 7 bases at J, with 14 bases between. This CDR3 has 15 residues. The CDR3 DNA follows: TGCGCCAGCAGCCAAGGCGGGGCCCTGAGGAATGAGCAGTTCTTC. Translated: CASSQGGALRNEQFF.

Here the CDR3 reads CAWRGQGEQPQHF. The CDR3 DNA follows: TGTGCCTGGAGGGGACAGGGGGAACAGCCCCAGCATTTT. V is TRBV30 and J is TRBJ1-5, with 11 bases fitting TRBD1. The CDR3 is 13 residues long. V lost 3 bases, J lost 7 bases, and 2 bases stayed unmatched. CDR1 is GTSNPN, CDR2 SVGIG, per germline (reference sequence).

The V gene is TRBV10-2, the J gene TRBJ1-4; D gene uncertain. Looked up from germline, CDR1 is WSHSY and CDR2 is SAAADI. This CDR3 contains 13 residues. Between the trimmed V and J ends, which lost 7 bases and 7 bases, there was a span of 13 bases. The CDR3 is CASIDPTGEKLFF. As DNA, the CDR3 is TGCGCCAGCATAGACCCAACGGGTGAAAAACTGTTTTTT.

This chain connects TRBV28 to TRBJ1-2; D is unclear. The CDR3 covers 16 residues. Deletions cut 6 bases from V and 3 bases from J, with 20 bases between. The germline gives CDR1 MDHEN, CDR2 SYDVKM. The CDR3 protein is CASRSSGGFGDYGYTF. The CDR3 DNA reads TGTGCCAGCAGATCCTCGGGAGGGTTTGGCGACTATGGCTACACCTTC.

The chain joins TRBV10-3 to TRBJ1-2, with no clear D. V was clipped by 10 bases and J by 6 bases, with 21 bases between them. CDR3 size: 14 residues. CDR1 ENHRY and CDR2 SYGVKD come from the germline V gene. CDR3 sequence (DNA): TGTGCCACAGCCGAGGCGGGTTCCCTTCATGGCTACACCTTC. This translates into CATAEAGSLHGYTF.

The rearrangement links TRBV29-1 to TRBJ1-1; 7 positions match TRBD1. CDR3 length: 14 amino acids. Trimming removed 6 bases from V and 3 bases from J; junction bases left unmatched: 10. Germline V gene lookup returns CDR1 SQVTM and CDR2 ANQGSEA. The CDR3 DNA reads as TGCAGCGTGCTCCGGGGCAGGGGGGACACTGAAGCTTTCTTT. Translated, it gives CSVLRGRGDTEAFF.

This rearrangement joins TRBV14 to TRBJ1-1; 9 bases agree with TRBD1. The J segment lost 5 bases and the V segment lost 5 bases, leaving 6 bases of the junction unmatched. The germline gives CDR1 SGHDN, CDR2 FVKESK. The CDR3 totals 14 residues. CDR3 nucleotides: TGTGCCAGCAGCAGGGACAGGGTTGGAACTGAAGCTTTCTTT. It is translated as CASSRDRVGTEAFF.